This T cell receptor (beta chain) was obtained from a study of blood T cell repertoires in COVID-19. Study context: Collection of acute and convalescent COVID-19 samples took place in the United States, Italy and Spain. PBMCs, B-cell-depleted T cells, or T cells provided the cDNA or gDNA that made up the material.

The CDR3 runs 16 residues. CDR1 is MNHEY and CDR2 is SVGEGT in the germline V gene. V lost 0 bases and J 0 bases, leaving 11 bases between the germline ends. Original analysis: Cell counts per sample came from amplifying reference gene primers. The data were produced by immunoSEQ multiplex PCR, yet TCRdb's version contains in-frame clones alone and is incomplete. The DNA gave D and trimming, while V, J and clone size come from that table. The sample records about 270,000 clones, 87% being singletons. Material: peripheral blood. The clonotype was recovered from a woman between 50 and 59 years old with acute or convalescent COVID-19. The chain combines TRBV6-2 or TRBV6-3 with TRBJ1-1; no definite D call. In DNA, the CDR3 is TGTGCCAGCAGTTACTCGAATCAGGCAATGAACACTGAAGCTTTCTTT. It translates to CASSYSNQAMNTEAFF.